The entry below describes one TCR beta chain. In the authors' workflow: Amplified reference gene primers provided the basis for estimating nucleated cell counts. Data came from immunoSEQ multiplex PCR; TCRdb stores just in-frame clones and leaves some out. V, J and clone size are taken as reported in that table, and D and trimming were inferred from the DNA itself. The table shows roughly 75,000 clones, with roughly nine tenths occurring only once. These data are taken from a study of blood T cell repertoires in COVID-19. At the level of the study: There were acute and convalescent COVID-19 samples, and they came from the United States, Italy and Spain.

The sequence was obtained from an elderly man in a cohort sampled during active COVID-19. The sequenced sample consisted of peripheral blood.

CDR3 in amino acids: CASSYEGTGGDGYTF. The CDR3 nucleotides read TGTGCCAGCAGTTACGAAGGGACAGGGGGAGATGGCTACACCTTC. The chain carries TRBV6-2 or TRBV6-3 and TRBJ1-2; 11 nucleotides line up with TRBD1. The CDR3 is 15 amino acids. V dropped 2 bases and J dropped 6; count of bases not matched to a gene: 5. Germline V gene lookup returns CDR1 MNHEY and CDR2 SVGEGT.